The TCR beta chain under discussion was sequenced for a study of CD8+ T cells in alopecia areata. Study-wide results and caveats: Scalp clonality decreased significantly with tofacitinib, and so did expanded CD8+ clones among the top 100.

Worth noting for this clone: Its antigen is not known.

V lost 0 bases to trimming and J lost 12 bases; unmatched junction nucleotides: 9. Per the germline V gene, CDR1 is WSHSY and CDR2 is SAAADI. The CDR3 has 16 residues. Reverse transcription of extracted RNA yielded cDNA, which provided the sequencing template. Assay: immunoSEQ multiplex PCR; the TCRdb copy retains only in-frame clones and omits some. The sample records under 150,000 clones, 55% to 60% being singletons. The treatment is: oral pan-JAK inhibitor, 5-10 mg twice daily. This sequence was found in a human donor with alopecia areata. Source: CD4+ T cells sorted from blood, taken at week 24, from a patient treated with tofacitinib. This chain connects TRBV10-2 to TRBJ1-6; TRBD1 matches 9 bases. This CDR3 reads CASSESTGTGFVPLHF. DNA for the CDR3: TGCGCCAGCAGTGAGTCGACCGGGACAGGGTTTGTACCCCTCCACTTT.